This T cell receptor beta chain was recorded in a study of blood T cells in healthy people across ages. General study points: As age increased, TCR beta diversity per million T cells fell in a roughly linear fashion.

About this clonotype: Its matching antigen is unknown.

Researchers isolated at least 7 million PBMCs per sample. Using a J-beta primer mix together with a sample-barcoded 5' primer, a second PCR was run for roughly 6 to 11 cycles. MiXCR, applied by TCRdb to the 5' RACE reads, yields one record per CDR3 protein. The data show about 600,000 distinct CDR3 sequences, around 48% seen once. The CDR3 is 16 residues long. The ends lost 4 bases at V and 0 bases at J; junction bases unmatched: 7. Germline CDR1 is LGHDT and CDR2 is YNNKEL (reference sequence). The V and J genes are TRBV3-1 and TRBJ2-3, with 7 bases fitting TRBD2. This TCR derives from a man at least 80 years old in good health. Sequenced input: blood. The CDR3: CASSRLAGDSTDTQYF. Written as DNA, the CDR3 is TGTGCCAGCAGCCGACTGGCGGGGGATAGCACAGATACGCAGTATTTT.